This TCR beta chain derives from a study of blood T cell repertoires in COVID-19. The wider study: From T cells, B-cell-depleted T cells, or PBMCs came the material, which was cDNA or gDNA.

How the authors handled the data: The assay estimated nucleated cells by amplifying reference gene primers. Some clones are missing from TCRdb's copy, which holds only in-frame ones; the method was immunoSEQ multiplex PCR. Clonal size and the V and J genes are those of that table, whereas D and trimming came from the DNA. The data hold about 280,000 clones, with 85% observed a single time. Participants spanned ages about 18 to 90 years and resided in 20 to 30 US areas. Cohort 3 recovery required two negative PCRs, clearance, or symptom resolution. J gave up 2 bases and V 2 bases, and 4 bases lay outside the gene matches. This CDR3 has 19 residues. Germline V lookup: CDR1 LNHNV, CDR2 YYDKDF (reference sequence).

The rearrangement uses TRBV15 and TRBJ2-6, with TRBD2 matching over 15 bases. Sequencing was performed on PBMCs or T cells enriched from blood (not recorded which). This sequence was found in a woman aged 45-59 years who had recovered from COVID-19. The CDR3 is CATSRSGLAGGPGANVLTF. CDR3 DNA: TGTGCCACCAGCAGATCGGGACTAGCGGGAGGTCCTGGGGCCAACGTCCTGACTTTC.